The 16 T cell receptor beta chains presented below share a single source sample, sequenced in a study of identical twins. TCRdb reanalysed the 5' RACE reads using MiXCR and keeps one entry per CDR3 protein. In the table there are approximately 1.8 million distinct CDR3 sequences, about 31% of which are singletons. Sequenced input: cord blood. These receptors all stem from a newborn girl in good health.

This chain joins TRBV2 and TRBJ1-2, with no clear D. The germline gives CDR1 SNHLY, CDR2 FYNNEI. Trimming pared 2 bases from V and 6 bases from J, leaving 10 bases between. The CDR3 is 13 residues long. CDR3 loop: CASSESAFNGYTF. The CDR3 DNA sequence: TGTGCCAGCAGTGAATCAGCCTTCAATGGCTACACCTTC.

This rearrangement joins TRBV6-1 to TRBJ1-6; possible D gene TRBD1, 6 bases. This CDR3 comprises 19 residues. Germline-derived CDR1 and CDR2 are MNHNS and SASEGT. V dropped 1 base and J dropped 0 bases, with 16 bases sitting between them. The CDR3 DNA reads as TGTGCCAGCAGTGAAGGGTGGGGGGCCCCGAGCTCCTATAATTCACCCCTCCACTTT. Translation gives CASSEGWGAPSSYNSPLHF.

The chain carries TRBV13 and TRBJ2-1; D is unresolved. The germline V gene has CDR1 PRHDT and CDR2 FYEKMQ (reference sequence). V lost 2 bases, J lost 10 bases, and 9 bases lay in between. The CDR3 consists of 12 residues. CDR3: CASSLRAYEQFF. The DNA for the CDR3 is TGTGCCAGCAGCTTAAGAGCCTACGAGCAGTTCTTC. The complete variable domain, with remaining parts taken from reference TRBV13 and TRBJ2-1, reads AAGVIQSPRHLIKEKRETATLKCYPIPRHDTVYWYQQGPGQDPQFLISFYEKMQSDKGSIPDRFSAQQFSDYHSELNMSSLELGDSALYFCASSLRAYEQFFGPGTRLTVL.

The V gene is TRBV5-1, the J gene TRBJ2-5; no firm D call. Looked up from germline, CDR1 is SGHRS and CDR2 is YFSETQ. CDR3 length: 15 amino acids. V lost 4 bases and J 13 bases, leaving 26 bases between the germline ends. The CDR3 is CASSPPFGLYNEPYF. For the CDR3, the DNA is TGCGCCAGCAGCCCCCCCTTTGGGCTGTACAATGAGCCGTACTTC.

This clonotype was counted once. V is TRBV9 and J is TRBJ1-1; weak D call: TRBD1 (6 bases). The germline gives CDR1 SGDLS, CDR2 YYNGEE. V gave up 3 bases and J gave up 5 bases, with 20 bases separating them. The CDR3 totals 16 residues. Here the CDR3 reads CASSAGRLRGATEAFF. In DNA, the CDR3 is TGTGCCAGCAGCGCCGGCCGGCTCCGGGGGGCTACTGAAGCTTTCTTT.

In this sample, this clonotype turned up a few times. V is TRBV5-6 and J is TRBJ1-2, with unresolved D. The germline V gene has CDR1 SGHDT and CDR2 YYEEEE. The CDR3 runs 14 residues. The V and J ends lost 2 bases and 2 bases respectively, with 10 bases between them. In DNA, the CDR3 is TGTGCCAGCAGCTTTCTCAGCCTGAACTATGGCTACACCTTC. Amino acids: CASSFLSLNYGYTF.

V is TRBV6-5 and J is TRBJ1-1; D is ambiguous. V gave up 0 bases and J gave up 0 bases, with 14 bases separating them. Germline CDR1 MNHEY, CDR2 SVGAGI. The CDR3 loop spans 17 amino acids. As DNA, the CDR3 is TGTGCCAGCAGTTACTCTTACAGAGACACAATGAACACTGAAGCTTTCTTT. Its protein product is CASSYSYRDTMNTEAFF.

In its sample, this clonotype was seen many times. The rearrangement links TRBV7-9 to TRBJ1-2; D is perhaps TRBD1 (5 bases). This CDR3 contains 16 residues. The V and J ends lost 1 base and 0 bases respectively, with 12 bases between them. The germline V gene has CDR1 SEHNR and CDR2 FQNEAQ (reference sequence). The CDR3 loop reads CASSLDTGEANYGYTF. The DNA of the CDR3 is TGTGCCAGCAGCTTAGATACAGGCGAAGCTAACTATGGCTACACCTTC.

The chain employs TRBV20-1 and TRBJ1-3; D unresolved. The CDR3 is 14 residues long. Trimming cost V 3 bases and J 0 bases, with 9 bases left between them. Germline V CDR1 and CDR2: DFQATT, SNEGSKA (reference sequence). The CDR3 bases are TGCAGTGCTAGTTTCGGAGTCTCTGGAAACACCATATATTTT. Translated, it gives CSASFGVSGNTIYF.

The CDR3 region is CASSLARDHPYEQYF. DNA of the CDR3: TGCGCCAGCAGCTTGGCCCGGGACCACCCCTACGAGCAGTACTTC. The chain combines TRBV5-1 with TRBJ2-7; D may match TRBD1 or TRBD2 (5 bases each). With 0 bases removed from V and 2 bases from J, the gap between germline ends came to 12 bases. Germline V gene data show CDR1 as SGHRS and CDR2 as YFSETQ. The CDR3 length is 15 residues.

The chain is built from TRBV20-1 and TRBJ2-3, with D unclear. The CDR3 totals 13 residues. V lost 5 bases, J lost 2 bases, and 11 bases lay in between. Per germline, CDR1 DFQATT and CDR2 SNEGSKA (reference sequence). CDR3 in amino acids: CSAAPGATDTQYF. CDR3 in DNA: TGCAGTGCTGCCCCAGGCGCCACAGATACGCAGTATTTT.

This clonotype has just one count. This chain joins TRBV2 and TRBJ1-5; tentative D call: TRBD1 (6 bases). The germline CDR1 and CDR2 sequences are SNHLY and FYNNEI. The V gene lost 5 bases and the J gene lost 7 bases, with 12 bases spanning the gap. This CDR3 has 13 amino acids. The CDR3 bases are TGTGCCAGCAGTCCGTCAGGGGCCCAGCCCCAGCATTTT. Translated, it gives CASSPSGAQPQHF.

This clonotype was observed at least ten times. The rearrangement uses TRBV20-1 and TRBJ2-7, with D unclear. Trimming removed 6 bases from V and 3 bases from J, with 6 bases in between. CDR3 length: 10 residues. CDR1 and CDR2 (germline): DFQATT, SNEGSKA (reference sequence). CDR3 nucleotides: TGCAGTGCCGCCGTCTACGAGCAGTACTTC. Residues: CSAAVYEQYF.

Remarks on this clonotype: At one end the junction does not follow the germline gene, possibly because of a read error. The chain links TRBV2 to TRBJ2-7; D is undetermined. The DNA end is more similar to TRBJ2-5, so the J call may be wrong. Germline V gene sequence: CDR1 SNHLY, CDR2 FYNNEI. This CDR3 contains 12 residues. The CDR3, as DNA: TGTGCCAGCAAAAGGGAACAAGGGACCCAGTACTTC. It is translated as CASKREQGTQYF.

This clonotype occurred a few times. The rearrangement joins TRBV7-8 to TRBJ1-4, with D perhaps matching TRBD1 (6 bases). CDR3 size: 18 residues. CDR1 and CDR2 from the germline V gene are SGHVS and FQNEAQ. The V and J ends lost 3 bases and 3 bases respectively, with 20 bases between them. The CDR3 is CASSFSTGRRSPNEKLFF. CDR3 sequence (DNA): TGTGCCAGCAGCTTCTCGACAGGTCGTCGGAGCCCTAATGAAAAACTGTTTTTT.

The CDR3 region has the DNA TGTGCCAGTATCGCGGGACAGCACTATGGCTACACCTTC. Protein sequence: CASIAGQHYGYTF. The chain combines TRBV19 with TRBJ1-2; 7 bases line up with TRBD1. Germline values: CDR1 LNHDA, CDR2 SQIVND (reference sequence). The length of the CDR3 is 13 residues. V lost 7 bases, J lost 3 bases, and 5 bases stayed unmatched.